This TCR beta chain originates from a study of T-cell reconstitution after alpha-beta-depleted transplantation in children. During its preparation, the TCRbeta library received unique molecular identifiers. A single record per CDR3 protein comes from TCRdb applying MiXCR to the PCR reads. Of about 420,000 distinct CDR3 sequences detected, 9.5% to 13% appear once; the ten largest clones hold 4.5% to 6.5%. With regard to this clonotype: This could be a read error, since a much larger clone is one nucleotide away.

V trimming: 11 bases; J trimming: 3 bases; junction bases outside the gene matches: 12. Looked up from germline, CDR1 is LNHDA and CDR2 is SQIVND (reference sequence). The length of the CDR3 is 15 residues. This receptor was taken from a human donor who donated a stem cell graft to a child with acute myeloid leukemia. Material: PBMCs from the stem cell graft donor, obtained from the stem cell graft. The rearrangement uses TRBV19 and TRBJ1-1; TRBD1 matches 10 bases. The DNA for the CDR3 is TGTGCCGTCAATCTGACAGGGGGCTTGTACACTGAAGCTTTCTTT. Protein product: CAVNLTGGLYTEAFF.